This entry describes one T cell receptor beta chain. Its matching antigen is unknown. The sample belongs to a study of T cell responses to AZD1222 COVID-19 vaccine. The method was immunoSEQ multiplex PCR; TCRdb's version includes in-frame clones alone and lacks a portion of them. The sample consists of 80,000 to 130,000 clones, 87% of them appearing once. General observations from the study: Recipients of AZD1222 seropositive at baseline numbered only 5 to 7. Females made up more of the donors, who were largely white British, and clonal diversity may have come out too low.

The sample was peripheral blood, taken on day 0 of AZD1222 vaccination. The source is an adult in good health.

CDR3 nucleotide sequence: TGTGCCAGCAGCTTAGGGTCCCCGGGACAGGGGATATACGAGCAGTACTTC. This gives the protein CASSLGSPGQGIYEQYF. The V gene is TRBV7-2, the J gene TRBJ2-7, with TRBD1 matching 10 bases. Germline CDR1 is SGHTA and CDR2 is FQGNSA. The CDR3 spans 17 residues. The trim removed 1 base at V and 4 bases at J, leaving 10 bases unmatched.